This T cell receptor beta chain was observed in a study of response to subunit inactivated influenza vaccine. Study observations and caveats: The study's authors posited that every seasonal influenza vaccination enlists few new T cells.

In its sample, this clonotype was seen a few times. Its antigen is as yet unknown. In TCRdb, the RT-PCR reads were re-called with MiXCR into one record per CDR3 protein. This table holds hundreds of thousands of distinct CDR3 sequences, approximately 15% found once. The sequence derives from a man aged 45-60 years who received an inactivated influenza vaccine. The source was PBMCs from blood, collected approximately 15 days before vaccination.

The CDR3 nucleotides are TGTGCCAGCAGCGCGCGCCGGGCCCCTGACGAGCAGTACTTC. Amino acids: CASSARRAPDEQYF. The chain employs TRBV4-2 and TRBJ2-7; D uncertain. This CDR3 is built from 14 residues. Trimming removed 5 bases at V and 5 bases at J, with 16 bases between. From germline, CDR1 is LGHNA and CDR2 YNFKEQ.